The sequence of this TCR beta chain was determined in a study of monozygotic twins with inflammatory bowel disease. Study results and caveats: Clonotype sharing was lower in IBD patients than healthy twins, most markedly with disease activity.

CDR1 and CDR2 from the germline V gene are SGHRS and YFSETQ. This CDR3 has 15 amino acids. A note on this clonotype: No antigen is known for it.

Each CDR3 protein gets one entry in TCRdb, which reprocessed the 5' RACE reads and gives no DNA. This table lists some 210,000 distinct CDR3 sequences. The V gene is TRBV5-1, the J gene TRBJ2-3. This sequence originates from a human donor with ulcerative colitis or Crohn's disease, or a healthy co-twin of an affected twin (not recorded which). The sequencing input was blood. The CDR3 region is CASSAYGGSTDTQYF.